This TCR beta chain was sequenced in a study of blood T cell repertoires in COVID-19. About the study: COVID-19 samples from acute and convalescent phases originated in the United States, Italy and Spain. PBMCs, B-cell-depleted T cells, or T cells were the source of the cDNA or gDNA that made up the material.

Original handling: Estimated nucleated cell counts came from reference gene primer amplification. Using immunoSEQ multiplex PCR, the repertoire was profiled, and TCRdb retains in-frame clones only, with some absent. V and J calls and clone size are those listed in that table; D and trimming were worked out from the DNA. The table shows roughly 280,000 clones, with more than 75% occurring only once. The germline V and J ends were trimmed by 3 bases and 8 bases, with 13 bases remaining between them. The germline CDR1 and CDR2 sequences are MNHEY and SMNVEV (reference sequence). CDR3 length: 13 residues.

Sequenced input: peripheral blood. The V and J genes are TRBV27 and TRBJ1-2, with no clear D. The receptor was isolated from a man between 40 and 49 years old with active or convalescent COVID-19. CDR3 nucleotide sequence: TGTGCCAGCAGTTTTTCGGGAGTCGGCGGCTACACCTTC. Its translation: CASSFSGVGGYTF.